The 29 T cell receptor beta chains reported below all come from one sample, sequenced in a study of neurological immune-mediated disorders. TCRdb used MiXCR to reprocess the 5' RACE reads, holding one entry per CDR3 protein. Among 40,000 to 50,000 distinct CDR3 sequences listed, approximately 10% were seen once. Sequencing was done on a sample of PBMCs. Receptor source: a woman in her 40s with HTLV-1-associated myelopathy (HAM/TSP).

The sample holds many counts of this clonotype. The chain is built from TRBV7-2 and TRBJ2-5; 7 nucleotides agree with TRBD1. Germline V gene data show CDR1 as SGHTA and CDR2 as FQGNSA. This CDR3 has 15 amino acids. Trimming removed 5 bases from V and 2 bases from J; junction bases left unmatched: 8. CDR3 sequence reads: CASSEPDRAQETQYF. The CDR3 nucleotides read TGTGCCAGCAGCGAGCCCGACAGGGCGCAAGAGACCCAGTACTTC.

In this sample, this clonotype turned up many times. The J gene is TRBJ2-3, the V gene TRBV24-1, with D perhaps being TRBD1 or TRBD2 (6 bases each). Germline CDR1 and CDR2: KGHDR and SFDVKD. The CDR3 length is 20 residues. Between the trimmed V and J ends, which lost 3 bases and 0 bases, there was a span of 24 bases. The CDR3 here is CATSDSWGAVPGKSTDTQYF. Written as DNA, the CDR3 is TGTGCCACCAGTGATAGCTGGGGGGCTGTCCCGGGAAAAAGCACAGATACGCAGTATTTT.

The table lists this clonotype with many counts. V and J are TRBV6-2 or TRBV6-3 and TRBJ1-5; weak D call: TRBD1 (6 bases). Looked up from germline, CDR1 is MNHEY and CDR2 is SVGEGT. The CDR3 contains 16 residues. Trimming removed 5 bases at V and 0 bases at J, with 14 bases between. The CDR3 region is CASSPERGVSNQPQHF. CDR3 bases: TGTGCCAGCAGTCCGGAGAGGGGGGTTAGCAATCAGCCCCAGCATTTT.

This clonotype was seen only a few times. CDR3 in amino acids: CASSLEGRSTEAFF. In DNA, the CDR3 is TGCGCCAGCAGCTTGGAGGGGAGGAGCACTGAAGCTTTCTTT. The chain combines TRBV5-1 with TRBJ1-1, with D perhaps TRBD1 (5 bases). CDR3 size: 14 residues. V gave up 0 bases and J gave up 4 bases, with 10 bases separating them. Germline CDR1 and CDR2: SGHRS and YFSETQ.

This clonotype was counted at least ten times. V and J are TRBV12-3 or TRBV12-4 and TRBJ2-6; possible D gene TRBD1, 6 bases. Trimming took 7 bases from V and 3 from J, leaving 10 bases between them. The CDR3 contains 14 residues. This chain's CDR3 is CASNTGFGANVLTF. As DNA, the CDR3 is TGTGCCAGCAATACAGGGTTTGGGGCCAACGTCCTGACTTTC.

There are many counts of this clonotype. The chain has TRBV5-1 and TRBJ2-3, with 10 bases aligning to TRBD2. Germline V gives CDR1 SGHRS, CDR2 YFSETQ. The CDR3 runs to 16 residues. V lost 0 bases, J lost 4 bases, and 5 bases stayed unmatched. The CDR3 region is CASSLDGLAASDTQYF. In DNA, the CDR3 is TGCGCCAGCAGCTTGGACGGACTAGCGGCTTCAGATACGCAGTATTTT.

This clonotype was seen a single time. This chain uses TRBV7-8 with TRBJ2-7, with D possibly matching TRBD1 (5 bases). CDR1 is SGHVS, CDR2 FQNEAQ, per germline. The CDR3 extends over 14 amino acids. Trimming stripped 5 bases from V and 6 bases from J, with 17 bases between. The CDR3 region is CASSPNQGYGEQYF. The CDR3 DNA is TGTGCCAGCAGCCCAAACCAGGGCTACGGCGAGCAGTACTTC.

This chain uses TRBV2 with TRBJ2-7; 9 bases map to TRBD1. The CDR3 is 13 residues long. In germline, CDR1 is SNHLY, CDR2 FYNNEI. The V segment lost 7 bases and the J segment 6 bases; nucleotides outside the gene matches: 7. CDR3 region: CASTGTGPSEQYF. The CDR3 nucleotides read TGTGCCAGCACCGGGACAGGGCCGTCCGAGCAGTACTTC.

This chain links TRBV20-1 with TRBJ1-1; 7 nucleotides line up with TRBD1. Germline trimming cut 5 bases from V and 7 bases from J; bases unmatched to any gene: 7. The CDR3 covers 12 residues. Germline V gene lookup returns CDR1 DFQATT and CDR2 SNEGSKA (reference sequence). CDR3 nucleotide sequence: TGCAGTGCTGCGGACTGGGACAGTGAAGCTTTCTTT. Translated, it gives CSAADWDSEAFF.

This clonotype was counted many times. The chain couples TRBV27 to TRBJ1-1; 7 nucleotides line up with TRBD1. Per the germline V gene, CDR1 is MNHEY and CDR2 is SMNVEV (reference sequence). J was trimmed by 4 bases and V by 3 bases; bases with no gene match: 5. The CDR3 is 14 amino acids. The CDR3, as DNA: TGTGCCAGCAGTTTTAGGACAGGAGCCACTGAAGCTTTCTTT. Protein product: CASSFRTGATEAFF.

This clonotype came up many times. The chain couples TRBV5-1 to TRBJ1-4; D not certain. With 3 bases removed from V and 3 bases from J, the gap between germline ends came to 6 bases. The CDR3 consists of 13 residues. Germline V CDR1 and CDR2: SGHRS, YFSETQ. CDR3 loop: CASSSRPNEKLFF. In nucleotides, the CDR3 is TGCGCCAGCAGCTCCCGACCTAATGAAAAACTGTTTTTT. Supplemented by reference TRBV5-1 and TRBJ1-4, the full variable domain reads KAGVTQTPRYLIKTRGQQVTLSCSPISGHRSVSWYQQTPGQGLQFLFEYFSETQRNKGNFPGRFSGRQFSNSRSEMNVSTLELGDSALYLCASSSRPNEKLFFGSGTQLSVL.

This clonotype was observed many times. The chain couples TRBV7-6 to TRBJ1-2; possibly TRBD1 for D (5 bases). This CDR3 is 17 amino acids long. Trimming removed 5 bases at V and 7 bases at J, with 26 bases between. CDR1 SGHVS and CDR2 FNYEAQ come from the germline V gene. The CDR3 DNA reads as TGTGCCAGCAGCCAAACCGGGACGCCCTACACGACGGGTGGCTACACCTTC. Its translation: CASSQTGTPYTTGGYTF.

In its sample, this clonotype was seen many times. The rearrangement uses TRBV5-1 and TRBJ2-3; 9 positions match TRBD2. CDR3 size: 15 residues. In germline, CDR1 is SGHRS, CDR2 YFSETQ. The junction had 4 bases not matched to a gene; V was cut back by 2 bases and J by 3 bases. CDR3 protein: CASSFSGGATDTQYF. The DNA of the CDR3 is TGCGCCAGCAGCTTTAGCGGGGGAGCTACAGATACGCAGTATTTT. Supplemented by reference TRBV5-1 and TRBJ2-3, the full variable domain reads KAGVTQTPRYLIKTRGQQVTLSCSPISGHRSVSWYQQTPGQGLQFLFEYFSETQRNKGNFPGRFSGRQFSNSRSEMNVSTLELGDSALYLCASSFSGGATDTQYFGPGTRLTVL.

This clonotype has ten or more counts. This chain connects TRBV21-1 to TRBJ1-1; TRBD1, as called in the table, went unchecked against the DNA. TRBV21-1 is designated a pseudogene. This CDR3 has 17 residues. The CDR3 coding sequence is TGTGCCAGCAGCAAAGCGCTTTCGGGAAAGTTCGGCACTGAAGCTTTCTTT. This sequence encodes CASSKALSGKFGTEAFF.

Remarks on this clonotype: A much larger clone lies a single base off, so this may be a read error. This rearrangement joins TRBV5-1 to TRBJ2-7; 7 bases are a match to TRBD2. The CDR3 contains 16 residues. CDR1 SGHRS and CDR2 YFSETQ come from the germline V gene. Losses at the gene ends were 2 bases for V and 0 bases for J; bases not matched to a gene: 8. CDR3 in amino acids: CASSFGSSGVSYEQYF. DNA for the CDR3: TGCGCCAGCAGCTTTGGGTCTAGCGGTGTCTCCTACGAGCAGTACTTC.

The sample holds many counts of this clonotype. For the CDR3, the DNA is TGCGCCAGCAGCACCGACGGTACCGGGGAGCTGTTTTTT. Translation gives CASSTDGTGELFF. The rearrangement joins TRBV5-1 to TRBJ2-2; D not resolved. CDR3 length: 13 residues. Trimming pared 4 bases from V and 5 bases from J, leaving 9 bases between. Germline CDR1 and CDR2: SGHRS and YFSETQ.

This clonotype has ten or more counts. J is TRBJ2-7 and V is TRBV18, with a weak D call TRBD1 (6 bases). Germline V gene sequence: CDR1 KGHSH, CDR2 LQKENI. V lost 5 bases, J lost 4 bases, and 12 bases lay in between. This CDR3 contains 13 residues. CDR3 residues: CASSSEQGYEQYF. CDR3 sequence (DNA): TGTGCCAGCTCATCAGAACAGGGTTACGAGCAGTACTTC.

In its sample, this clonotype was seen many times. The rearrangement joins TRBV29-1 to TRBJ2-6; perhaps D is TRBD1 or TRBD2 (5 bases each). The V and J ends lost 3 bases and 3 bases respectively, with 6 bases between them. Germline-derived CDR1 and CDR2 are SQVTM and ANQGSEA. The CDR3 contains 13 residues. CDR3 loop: CSVDGGGANVLTF. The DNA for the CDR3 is TGCAGCGTTGATGGGGGTGGGGCCAACGTCCTGACTTTC.

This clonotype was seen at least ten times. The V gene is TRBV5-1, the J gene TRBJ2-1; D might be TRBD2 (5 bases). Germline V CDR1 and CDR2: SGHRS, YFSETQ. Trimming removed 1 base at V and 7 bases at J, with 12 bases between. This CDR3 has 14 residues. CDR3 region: CASSLRGPGNEQFF. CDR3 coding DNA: TGCGCCAGCAGCTTGAGAGGTCCGGGGAATGAGCAGTTCTTC.

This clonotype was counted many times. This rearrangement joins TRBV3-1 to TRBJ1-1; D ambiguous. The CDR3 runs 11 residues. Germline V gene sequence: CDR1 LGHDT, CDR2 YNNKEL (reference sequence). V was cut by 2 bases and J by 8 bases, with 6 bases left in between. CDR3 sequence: CASSQMGEAFF. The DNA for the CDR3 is TGTGCCAGCAGCCAAATGGGGGAAGCTTTCTTT.

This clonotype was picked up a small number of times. The CDR3 loop reads CASSLTPYQETQYF. CDR3 nucleotides: TGTGCCAGCAGCTTAACTCCTTACCAAGAGACCCAGTACTTC. The gene calls are TRBV7-8 and TRBJ2-5; D is undetermined. V dropped 2 bases and J dropped 0 bases, with 7 bases sitting between them. The CDR3 totals 14 residues. Germline V gene lookup returns CDR1 SGHVS and CDR2 FQNEAQ.

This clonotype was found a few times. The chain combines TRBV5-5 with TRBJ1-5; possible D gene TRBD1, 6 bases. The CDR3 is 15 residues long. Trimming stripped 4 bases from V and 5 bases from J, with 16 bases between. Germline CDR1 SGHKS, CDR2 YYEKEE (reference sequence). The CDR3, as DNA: TGTGCCAGCAGCACAGGACAGTTGGGAGATCAGCCCCAGCATTTT. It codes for CASSTGQLGDQPQHF.

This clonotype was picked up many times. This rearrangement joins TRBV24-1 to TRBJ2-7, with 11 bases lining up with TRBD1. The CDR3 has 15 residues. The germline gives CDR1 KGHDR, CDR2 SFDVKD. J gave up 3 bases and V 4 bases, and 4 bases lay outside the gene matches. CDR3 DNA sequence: TGTGCCACCAGTGACCCGGGACAGGGGGACTACGAGCAGTACTTC. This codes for CATSDPGQGDYEQYF.

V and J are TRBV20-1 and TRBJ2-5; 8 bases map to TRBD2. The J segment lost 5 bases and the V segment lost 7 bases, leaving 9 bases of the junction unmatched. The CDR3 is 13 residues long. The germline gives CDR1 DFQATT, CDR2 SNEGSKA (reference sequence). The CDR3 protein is CSVPTGGRETQYF. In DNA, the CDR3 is TGCAGTGTCCCGACGGGGGGGAGGGAGACCCAGTACTTC.

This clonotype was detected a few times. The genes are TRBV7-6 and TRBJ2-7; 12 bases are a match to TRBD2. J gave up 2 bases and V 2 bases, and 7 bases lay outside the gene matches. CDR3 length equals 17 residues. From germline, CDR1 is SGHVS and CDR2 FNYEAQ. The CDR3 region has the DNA TGTGCCAGCAGCTTAATCGGACTAGCGGGGCGACCCTACGAGCAGTACTTC. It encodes CASSLIGLAGRPYEQYF.

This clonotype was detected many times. Here the CDR3 reads CSARDPQTGGYTEAFF. The CDR3 nucleotides read TGCAGTGCTAGAGATCCCCAGACAGGGGGCTACACTGAAGCTTTCTTT. The V and J genes are TRBV20-1 and TRBJ1-1, with 10 bases identical to TRBD1. This CDR3 is 16 amino acids long. Per germline, CDR1 DFQATT and CDR2 SNEGSKA (reference sequence). V lost 0 bases and J lost 3; bases outside the gene matches: 7.

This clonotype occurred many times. In nucleotides, the CDR3 is TGCGCCAGCAGCCAAGATGAGCTTAACTATGGCTACACCTTC. It specifies CASSQDELNYGYTF. The chain employs TRBV4-1 and TRBJ1-2; D remains ambiguous. The V gene's germline CDR1 is MGHRA and CDR2 YSYEKL. The ends were cut back, 0 bases at V and 1 base at J, with 6 bases in the middle. This CDR3 is built from 14 residues.

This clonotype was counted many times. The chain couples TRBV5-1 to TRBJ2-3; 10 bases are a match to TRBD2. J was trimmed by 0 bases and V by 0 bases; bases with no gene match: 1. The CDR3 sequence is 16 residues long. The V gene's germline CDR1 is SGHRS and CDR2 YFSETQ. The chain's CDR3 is CASSLETSGSTDTQYF. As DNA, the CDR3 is TGCGCCAGCAGCTTGGAGACTAGCGGGAGCACAGATACGCAGTATTTT.

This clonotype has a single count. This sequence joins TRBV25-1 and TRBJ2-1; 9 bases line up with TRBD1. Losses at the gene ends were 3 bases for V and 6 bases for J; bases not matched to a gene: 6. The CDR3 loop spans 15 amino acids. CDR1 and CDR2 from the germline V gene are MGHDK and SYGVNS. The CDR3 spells CASSDPGTGLNEQFF. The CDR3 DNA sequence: TGTGCCAGCAGTGATCCCGGGACAGGGCTCAATGAGCAGTTCTTC.